This T cell receptor (beta chain) is drawn from a study of shared clonotypes between healthy human individuals. Across the whole study: Donors were two women and a few men aged 18 to 49. Per donor, CD8 memory used one plate, CD8 naive used two, CD4 memory used three and CD4 naive used three. Study results and caveats: Represented diversity (both genetic and exposure-history) was limited by the small number of donors.

Several immunoSEQ plates held equal portions of the genomic DNA taken from each subset. This table comes from immunoSEQ multiplex PCR, and its TCRdb copy is limited to in-frame clones, with some not included. The sample comprises roughly 700,000 clones, around 67% of which are singletons, and about 1.8% rests with the top ten. With regard to this clone: Its antigen is unidentified.

In germline, CDR1 is ENHRY, CDR2 SYGVKD. This CDR3 is 14 amino acids long. With V trimmed by 3 bases and J by 3 bases, 2 bases remained unmatched. The chain has TRBV10-3 and TRBJ2-3, with 8 bases aligning to TRBD2. Sequencing used memory CD4+ T cells sorted from blood. Subset described: CD45RA-negative fraction. The TCR sequence derives from a woman in her thirties in good health. CDR3 protein: CAISEAGVTDTQYF. The CDR3 DNA follows: TGTGCCATCAGTGAAGCGGGAGTGACAGATACGCAGTATTTT.